A selection of T cell receptor beta chains follows, all from one sample in a study of blood T cell repertoires in COVID-19. Assay used: immunoSEQ multiplex PCR; TCRdb lists only in-frame clones, some missing. Of some 200,000 clones in the sample, 85% to 90% were seen once. Sequences were obtained from peripheral blood. These receptors all come from a woman in her fifties or sixties with acute or convalescent COVID-19. Both conserved end residues are part of each CDR3. D genes are given only for firm matches. Clone size is given for some rows only: seen once, a few or many times, or a class if the clone is expanded.

DNA: TGTGCCAGCAGCTTAGGACAGGGCTCTGAAGCTTTCTTT; CDR3: CASSLGQGSEAFF; size: .; J: TRBJ1-1; V: TRBV7-9; D: TRBD1
DNA: TGTGCCAGCAGCTCGAACTCCCTCTACGAGCAGTACTTC; CDR3: CASSSNSLYEQYF; size: few; J: TRBJ2-7; V: TRBV5-6; D: .
DNA: TGCGCCAGCAGCCAGGGACAGGGGAGTAATAATTCACCCCTCCACTTT; CDR3: CASSQGQGSNNSPLHF; size: .; J: TRBJ1-6; V: TRBV5-1; D: TRBD1
DNA: TGCGCCAGCAGCCCTACCCTGACAGATTTTAATTCACCCCTCCACTTT; CDR3: CASSPTLTDFNSPLHF; size: few; J: TRBJ1-6; V: TRBV5-1; D: .
DNA: TGTGCCAGCAGTTACTTCGGACAGAGGAACACTGAAGCTTTCTTT; CDR3: CASSYFGQRNTEAFF; size: .; J: TRBJ1-1; V: TRBV6-2/TRBV6-3; D: .
DNA: TGTGCCAGCAGTTCGACAGGGAGAACCTACAATGAGCAGTTCTTC; CDR3: CASSSTGRTYNEQFF; size: .; J: TRBJ2-1; V: TRBV5-8; D: TRBD1
DNA: TGTGCCAGCAGCCAAGGCAGTTCCACTGAAGCTTTCTTT; CDR3: CASSQGSSTEAFF; size: .; J: TRBJ1-1; V: TRBV3-1/TRBV3-2; D: .
DNA: TGTGCCAGCAGTTTAGGGGGAGGCCCCTTCTCCTACGAGCAGTACTTC; CDR3: CASSLGGGPFSYEQYF; size: .; J: TRBJ2-7; V: TRBV27; D: .
DNA: TGTGCCAGTAGCCCAGGACTAGCGGGAGCCTACAATGAGCAGTTCTTC; CDR3: CASSPGLAGAYNEQFF; size: .; J: TRBJ2-1; V: TRBV19; D: TRBD2
DNA: TGTGCCAGCAGTTATAGCGGGGCCCAAGAGACCCAGTACTTC; CDR3: CASSYSGAQETQYF; size: once; J: TRBJ2-5; V: TRBV9; D: TRBD2
DNA: TGTGCCAGTAGTCTCAACTCACAGGGATCCGAGGAAAAACTGTTTTTT; CDR3: CASSLNSQGSEEKLFF; size: .; J: TRBJ1-4; V: TRBV19; D: .
DNA: TGTGCCAGTAGTTTGTCTGGCTCTTACGAGCAGTACTTC; CDR3: CASSLSGSYEQYF; size: once; J: TRBJ2-7; V: TRBV19; D: .
DNA: TGTGCCTGGAATGCCGGGACAGTCTTCCAAGAGACCCAGTACTTC; CDR3: CAWNAGTVFQETQYF; size: .; J: TRBJ2-5; V: TRBV30; D: TRBD1
DNA: TGTGCCAGCTCACCATACGAGGCATGGATCACCGGGGAGCTGTTTTTT; CDR3: CASSPYEAWITGELFF; size: .; J: TRBJ2-2; V: TRBV18; D: .
DNA: TGTGCCAGCAGTGTTGGCAGGGATCACACCATATATTTT; CDR3: CASSVGRDHTIYF; size: .; J: TRBJ1-3; V: TRBV2; D: .
DNA: TGTGCCAGCAGCTTTTTCGGGGATGTCTCTGGAAACACCATATATTTT; CDR3: CASSFFGDVSGNTIYF; size: once; J: TRBJ1-3; V: TRBV5-6; D: .
DNA: TGTGCCAGTAGTAACAGGGATGGCACTGAAGCTTTCTTT; CDR3: CASSNRDGTEAFF; size: .; J: TRBJ1-1; V: TRBV19; D: .
DNA: TGCGCCAGCAGCTTGGGCCAGGGAAAATACAATGAGCAGTTCTTC; CDR3: CASSLGQGKYNEQFF; size: once; J: TRBJ2-1; V: TRBV5-1; D: .
DNA: TGTGCCAGCAGCTCCCGCGGGAGGCGCTACGAGCAGTACTTC; CDR3: CASSSRGRRYEQYF; size: .; J: TRBJ2-7; V: TRBV5-6; D: TRBD2
DNA: TGTGCCAGCAGTGACCCACAGAACACTGAAGCTTTCTTT; CDR3: CASSDPQNTEAFF; size: .; J: TRBJ1-1; V: TRBV25-1; D: .
DNA: TGTGCCAGTAGTAAAACAGGGTCTGCGGCAACTAATGAAAAACTGTTTTTT; CDR3: CASSKTGSAATNEKLFF; size: few; J: TRBJ1-4; V: TRBV19; D: .
DNA: TGTGCCTGGAGTGTATTGGTACGCGCAGGAGGCGAGCAGTACTTC; CDR3: CAWSVLVRAGGEQYF; size: .; J: TRBJ2-7; V: TRBV30; D: .
DNA: TGTGCCAGCTTGGGGGGACAGGGGCGTTACAATGAGCAGTTCTTC; CDR3: CASLGGQGRYNEQFF; size: .; J: TRBJ2-1; V: TRBV6-5; D: TRBD1
DNA: TGTGCCAGCTTAAAACATGATCGCAACTCTGGAAACACCATATATTTT; CDR3: CASLKHDRNSGNTIYF; size: .; J: TRBJ1-3; V: TRBV19; D: .
DNA: TGTGCCAGCTCCACGACAGGGAACACTGAAGCTTTCTTT; CDR3: CASSTTGNTEAFF; size: .; J: TRBJ1-1; V: TRBV18; D: .
DNA: TGCGCCAGCAGTGAGTTCTCGGGACAGGGGGCGGGTGAGCAGTTCTTC; CDR3: CASSEFSGQGAGEQFF; size: .; J: TRBJ2-1; V: TRBV10-1; D: TRBD1
DNA: TGTGCCAGCAGCTTCTGGGGACAGGGGGCCGGACTTTATGGCTACACCTTC; CDR3: CASSFWGQGAGLYGYTF; size: .; J: TRBJ1-2; V: TRBV5-8; D: TRBD1
DNA: TGTGCCAGCAGCAAAAAGCGACGGCCAGGCAGGGGGCATGGGACCGGGGAGCTGTTTTTT; CDR3: CASSKKRRPGRGHGTGELFF; size: .; J: TRBJ2-2; V: TRBV21-1; D: .
DNA: TGTGCCAGCAGCGTAGATGGGCAAGCCTCCTACAATGAGCAGTTCTTC; CDR3: CASSVDGQASYNEQFF; size: once; J: TRBJ2-1; V: TRBV9; D: .
DNA: TGCGCCAGCAGCTTGGCTCGGCTAGCGGGGATCCAAGAGACCCAGTACTTC; CDR3: CASSLARLAGIQETQYF; size: once; J: TRBJ2-5; V: TRBV5-1; D: TRBD2
DNA: TGTGCCAGCAGCTTGACACTAGCGGCGTACGCCGAGCAGTACTTC; CDR3: CASSLTLAAYAEQYF; size: few; J: TRBJ2-7; V: TRBV5-5; D: TRBD2
DNA: TGTGCCAGCAGCTTAGGCCCGGACAGGGTAAGCACTGAAGCTTTCTTT; CDR3: CASSLGPDRVSTEAFF; size: few; J: TRBJ1-1; V: TRBV11-3; D: TRBD1
DNA: TGTGCCAGCAGCTTAGCGCTAGCGGGATACGAGCAGTACTTC; CDR3: CASSLALAGYEQYF; size: .; J: TRBJ2-7; V: TRBV7-6; D: TRBD2
DNA: TGTGCCAGTAGTAGCCCCCCGGGACAGGGATTTCGAAATTCACCCCTCCACTTT; CDR3: CASSSPPGQGFRNSPLHF; size: .; J: TRBJ1-6; V: TRBV19; D: TRBD1
DNA: TGTGCCAGCAGCTTACTAACAGGCCCGTACAATGAGCAGTTCTTC; CDR3: CASSLLTGPYNEQFF; size: .; J: TRBJ2-1; V: TRBV7-6; D: .
DNA: TGTGCCACTACAGGAGAAGGGGCCACTGAAGCTTTCTTT; CDR3: CATTGEGATEAFF; size: .; J: TRBJ1-1; V: TRBV19; D: .
DNA: TGTGCCAGCTCACCTTCAGGGGCGACGGTGGAGACGACTGAAGCTTTCTTT; CDR3: CASSPSGATVETTEAFF; size: .; J: TRBJ1-1; V: TRBV18; D: .
DNA: TGTGCCAGCAGCTCGCGCTATGGCTACACCTTC; CDR3: CASSSRYGYTF; size: once; J: TRBJ1-2; V: TRBV7-2; D: .
DNA: TGTGCCAGCAGTTATGACCGACAGGCAGTCTATGGCTACACCTTC; CDR3: CASSYDRQAVYGYTF; size: .; J: TRBJ1-2; V: TRBV6-2/TRBV6-3; D: .
DNA: TGTGCCTGGAGTCAGGGATTGCCTGAAGCTTTCTTT; CDR3: CAWSQGLPEAFF; size: .; J: TRBJ1-1; V: TRBV30; D: .
DNA: TGTGCCTGGCGATGGAGTAATGAGCAGTTCTTC; CDR3: CAWRWSNEQFF; size: .; J: TRBJ2-1; V: TRBV30; D: .
DNA: TGTGCCAGCAGCCAAGATAGGACTTTTCAAGAGACCCAGTACTTC; CDR3: CASSQDRTFQETQYF; size: .; J: TRBJ2-5; V: TRBV3-1/TRBV3-2; D: .
DNA: TGCGCCAGCAGCTTGGGGACAGGTGGTCAGCCCCAGCATTTT; CDR3: CASSLGTGGQPQHF; size: .; J: TRBJ1-5; V: TRBV5-1; D: TRBD1
DNA: TGTGCCAGCAGCTTGGGACAGGGGAGCAATCAGCCCCAGCATTTT; CDR3: CASSLGQGSNQPQHF; size: .; J: TRBJ1-5; V: TRBV5-6; D: TRBD1
DNA: TGTGCCAGCAGTGTCCCGTTCGGAGCCATGAACACTGAAGCTTTCTTT; CDR3: CASSVPFGAMNTEAFF; size: .; J: TRBJ1-1; V: TRBV2; D: .
DNA: TGTGCCAGCAGCGTCACAGGGACCCTGATGAACACTGAAGCTTTCTTT; CDR3: CASSVTGTLMNTEAFF; size: .; J: TRBJ1-1; V: TRBV9; D: .
DNA: TGTGCCAGCAGCTTCGGACAACCCCCTGGGGAGCAGTACTTC; CDR3: CASSFGQPPGEQYF; size: .; J: TRBJ2-7; V: TRBV13; D: .
DNA: TGTGCCAGCAGTCCCAACACCGGGACATTAATTTATGGCTACACCTTC; CDR3: CASSPNTGTLIYGYTF; size: .; J: TRBJ1-2; V: TRBV27; D: .
DNA: TGTGCCATCAGTAAGGACAGCAGCCTCTATGGCTACACCTTC; CDR3: CAISKDSSLYGYTF; size: .; J: TRBJ1-2; V: TRBV10-3; D: .
DNA: TGTGCCTGGTGCGGACAGGGGGTAATCTCACCCCTCCACTTT; CDR3: CAWCGQGVISPLHF; size: .; J: TRBJ1-6; V: TRBV30; D: TRBD1
DNA: TGTGCCAGCAGCCAAGTGGCGCGCGGGAGAGGGACTGAAGCTTTCTTT; CDR3: CASSQVARGRGTEAFF; size: .; J: TRBJ1-1; V: TRBV3-1/TRBV3-2; D: .